The rows below give T cell receptor beta chains drawn from one sample of a study of Graves' ophthalmopathy and Graves' hyperthyroidism. TCRdb independently ran MiXCR on the multiplex PCR reads; one entry per CDR3 protein. The table records 400,000 to 500,000 distinct CDR3 sequences, approximately 21% of them present only once. The sequencing sample was made of peripheral blood. These receptor sequences come from a young woman with stable Graves' hyperthyroidism. Both conserved end residues are part of each CDR3. Fields, in order: clone size, V gene, D gene, J gene, CDR3 DNA, CDR3 protein. A D gene is named only where the DNA matches it firmly. Clone size is shown for a subset of rows, as once, few, many or a class of expanded clone.

clone_size: NA; v_call: TRBV7-9; d_call: TRBD2; j_call: TRBJ2-2; cdr3_nt: TGTGCCAGCAGGCCGGGAGGCGGGAGCACCGGGGAGCTGTTTTTT; cdr3_aa: CASRPGGGSTGELFF
clone_size: many; v_call: TRBV29-1; d_call: NA; j_call: TRBJ1-2; cdr3_nt: TGCAGCGTTGAGCCCCAGCCTAACTATGGCTACACCTTC; cdr3_aa: CSVEPQPNYGYTF
clone_size: many; v_call: TRBV12-3/TRBV12-4; d_call: TRBD2; j_call: TRBJ2-7; cdr3_nt: TGTGCCAGCAGTTCGGGACTAGCGGGACTGAGGCAGTACTTC; cdr3_aa: CASSSGLAGLRQYF
clone_size: many; v_call: TRBV20-1; d_call: NA; j_call: TRBJ1-1; cdr3_nt: TGCAGTGCAGAGGGACGGATGAACACTGAAGCTTTCTTT; cdr3_aa: CSAEGRMNTEAFF
clone_size: NA; v_call: TRBV12-3/TRBV12-4; d_call: NA; j_call: TRBJ1-2; cdr3_nt: TGTGCCAGCTCCACTACCGCTGGGGGAAACTATGGCTACACCTTC; cdr3_aa: CASSTTAGGNYGYTF
clone_size: many; v_call: TRBV6-4; d_call: NA; j_call: TRBJ2-7; cdr3_nt: TGTGCCAGCAGTTTTACTGGAAAGCGGTACGAGCAGTACTTC; cdr3_aa: CASSFTGKRYEQYF
clone_size: NA; v_call: TRBV19; d_call: NA; j_call: TRBJ2-5; cdr3_nt: TGTGCCAGTAGTTCCAACTCAGGGTCAGGAGAGACCCAGTACTTC; cdr3_aa: CASSSNSGSGETQYF
clone_size: many; v_call: TRBV7-3; d_call: TRBD1; j_call: TRBJ1-1; cdr3_nt: TGTGCCAGCAGCTTGCAGACAGGGAGGAACACTGAAGCTTTCTTT; cdr3_aa: CASSLQTGRNTEAFF
clone_size: many; v_call: TRBV7-9; d_call: TRBD2; j_call: TRBJ2-7; cdr3_nt: TGTGCCAGCAGCTTCGTCGGACTAGCGGTAGTCGAGCAGTACTTC; cdr3_aa: CASSFVGLAVVEQYF
clone_size: many; v_call: TRBV6-1; d_call: NA; j_call: TRBJ1-5; cdr3_nt: TGTGCCGGCAGTGAAAACTCCCGGGTGAATCGCAATCAGCCCCAGCATTTT; cdr3_aa: CAGSENSRVNRNQPQHF
clone_size: NA; v_call: TRBV28; d_call: NA; j_call: TRBJ1-2; cdr3_nt: TGTGCCAGCAGTGGCCTCGGCTACACCTTC; cdr3_aa: CASSGLGYTF
clone_size: many; v_call: TRBV25-1; d_call: NA; j_call: TRBJ1-1; cdr3_nt: TGTGCCAGCAGTGAATGGGCAGGGACTGAAGCTTTCTTT; cdr3_aa: CASSEWAGTEAFF
clone_size: many; v_call: TRBV6-5; d_call: NA; j_call: TRBJ1-2; cdr3_nt: TGTGCCAGCAGTTACTCAAAGAGGGGCGGCAGATACTATGGCTACACCTTC; cdr3_aa: CASSYSKRGGRYYGYTF
clone_size: many; v_call: TRBV27; d_call: NA; j_call: TRBJ2-7; cdr3_nt: TGTGCCAGCAGTCCACTCTTTGGGGCGGAGCAGTACTTC; cdr3_aa: CASSPLFGAEQYF
clone_size: NA; v_call: TRBV20-1; d_call: TRBD2; j_call: TRBJ2-7; cdr3_nt: TGCAGTGCTAGAGACCCGCTAGCGGTAGACTCCTACGATCAGTACTTC; cdr3_aa: CSARDPLAVDSYDQYF
clone_size: many; v_call: TRBV29-1; d_call: NA; j_call: TRBJ2-5; cdr3_nt: TGCAGCGTTGTGAGGACGCAGGGGGGGGAGACCCAGTACTTC; cdr3_aa: CSVVRTQGGETQYF
clone_size: many; v_call: TRBV28; d_call: TRBD1; j_call: TRBJ2-4; cdr3_nt: TGTGCCAGCAGTTTTGGGACAGGGCCTAATTGGGGAAACATTCAGTACTTC; cdr3_aa: CASSFGTGPNWGNIQYF
clone_size: many; v_call: TRBV20-1; d_call: NA; j_call: TRBJ2-5; cdr3_nt: TGCAGTGCTAGGGCCTATCGGGCCAAAGAGACCCAGTACTTC; cdr3_aa: CSARAYRAKETQYF
clone_size: NA; v_call: TRBV20-1; d_call: NA; j_call: TRBJ1-1; cdr3_nt: TGCAGTGCTAGAATAGTTCCGGGGCTGAACACTGAAGCTTTCTTT; cdr3_aa: CSARIVPGLNTEAFF
clone_size: many; v_call: TRBV7-2; d_call: TRBD2; j_call: TRBJ2-7; cdr3_nt: TGTGCCAGCAGCCCAACTGGACTAGCGGGTACTCCTGGGCACTTC; cdr3_aa: CASSPTGLAGTPGHF
clone_size: many; v_call: TRBV5-1; d_call: TRBD1; j_call: TRBJ1-1; cdr3_nt: TGTGCCAGTAGTTTGGGACAGATGAACACTGAAGCTTTCTTT; cdr3_aa: CASSLGQMNTEAFF
clone_size: many; v_call: TRBV29-1; d_call: NA; j_call: TRBJ1-2; cdr3_nt: TGCAGCGTTGAAGAATGGCAGGGGACGTATGGCTACACCTTC; cdr3_aa: CSVEEWQGTYGYTF
clone_size: many; v_call: TRBV6-4; d_call: TRBD2; j_call: TRBJ2-5; cdr3_nt: TGTGCCAGCAGACTGAGAGGACTAGCGGGAGTTTGGGGTTCTAAAGAGACCCAGTACTTC; cdr3_aa: CASRLRGLAGVWGSKETQYF
clone_size: NA; v_call: TRBV20-1; d_call: TRBD2; j_call: TRBJ2-7; cdr3_nt: TGCAGTGCTAGAGGCCCCAATAGCGGGGGGTACGAGCAGTACTTC; cdr3_aa: CSARGPNSGGYEQYF
clone_size: many; v_call: TRBV2; d_call: TRBD2; j_call: TRBJ2-7; cdr3_nt: TGTGCCAGCCTGGGACTAGCGGGAGACGAGCAGTACTTC; cdr3_aa: CASLGLAGDEQYF
clone_size: few; v_call: TRBV6-5; d_call: NA; j_call: TRBJ2-5; cdr3_nt: TGTGCCAGCAGTTACGATCCGGGAAATATAGAGACCCAGTACTTC; cdr3_aa: CASSYDPGNIETQYF
clone_size: many; v_call: TRBV6-2/TRBV6-3; d_call: TRBD2; j_call: TRBJ2-2; cdr3_nt: TGTGCCCTCAAAGCGGGAGGCCTCACCGGGGAGCTGTTTTTT; cdr3_aa: CALKAGGLTGELFF
clone_size: many; v_call: TRBV12-3/TRBV12-4; d_call: NA; j_call: TRBJ2-4; cdr3_nt: TGTGCCAGTCACCTCGGACAGAAAAACATTCAGTACTTC; cdr3_aa: CASHLGQKNIQYF
clone_size: few; v_call: TRBV19; d_call: TRBD1; j_call: TRBJ2-4; cdr3_nt: TGTGCCAGTCAAGGGGGCTACAGAAGCCGCCTAGCCAAAAACATTAAGTACTTC; cdr3_aa: CASQGGYRSRLAKNIKYF
clone_size: many; v_call: TRBV29-1; d_call: NA; j_call: TRBJ2-7; cdr3_nt: TGCAGCGTTGAAAAAGCGGGTTTACCCTACGAGCAGTACTTC; cdr3_aa: CSVEKAGLPYEQYF
clone_size: NA; v_call: TRBV19; d_call: NA; j_call: TRBJ2-2; cdr3_nt: TGTGCCAGTAGTTCCCAAGTGGTCAGTCCCGGGGAGCTGTTTTTT; cdr3_aa: CASSSQVVSPGELFF
clone_size: many; v_call: TRBV3-1; d_call: NA; j_call: TRBJ1-3; cdr3_nt: TGTGCCAGCAGCCAAGATCCCGGGGATGGAAACACCATATATTTT; cdr3_aa: CASSQDPGDGNTIYF
clone_size: many; v_call: TRBV4-1; d_call: NA; j_call: TRBJ1-1; cdr3_nt: TGCGCCAGCACCCCTATGGTGGGGGTAGGTGAAGCTTTCTTT; cdr3_aa: CASTPMVGVGEAFF
clone_size: NA; v_call: TRBV6-1; d_call: TRBD1; j_call: TRBJ1-2; cdr3_nt: TGTGCCAGCAGGACAGGGGGAGGCTACACCTTC; cdr3_aa: CASRTGGGYTF
clone_size: many; v_call: TRBV6-1; d_call: TRBD1; j_call: TRBJ2-7; cdr3_nt: TGTGCCAGCAGCGGGGACAGGAGTTACTACGAGCAGTACTTC; cdr3_aa: CASSGDRSYYEQYF
clone_size: NA; v_call: TRBV3-1; d_call: NA; j_call: TRBJ1-2; cdr3_nt: TGTGCCAGCAGCCATGGGGACGGGGGCTACACCTTC; cdr3_aa: CASSHGDGGYTF
clone_size: many; v_call: TRBV12-3/TRBV12-4; d_call: NA; j_call: TRBJ1-5; cdr3_nt: TGTGCCAGCAGTTTCCCTGGGAGAAGGGGGATGAGAAGCAATCAGCCCCAGCATTTT; cdr3_aa: CASSFPGRRGMRSNQPQHF
clone_size: many; v_call: TRBV12-3/TRBV12-4; d_call: TRBD1; j_call: TRBJ1-2; cdr3_nt: TGTGCCAGCAGTCACCTGCCCGGGACAGCGACGAAAGGCTACACCTTC; cdr3_aa: CASSHLPGTATKGYTF